This T cell receptor beta chain was recovered during a study of response to subunit inactivated influenza vaccine. The study, taken as a whole, reports: New T cells are recruited in small numbers by each seasonal influenza vaccination, according to the authors' suggestion.

The V gene's germline CDR1 is SGHAT and CDR2 FQNNGV. Unmatched junction bases numbered 13, after V lost 5 bases and J lost 0 bases. The length of the CDR3 is 18 residues. MiXCR, run by TCRdb on the RT-PCR reads, gives a single entry per CDR3 protein. Of hundreds of thousands of distinct CDR3 sequences in the sample, just over 20% were seen once. In regard to this clonotype: Its cognate antigen is unknown.

This receptor was obtained from a man aged 45 to 75 who received an inactivated influenza vaccine. Sequenced material: PBMCs from blood, taken approximately 22 months after vaccination. V gene TRBV11-2 combines with J gene TRBJ2-1; TRBD2 matches at 7 bases. The CDR3 sequence: CASSAHPRLAVSYNEQFF. The CDR3 coding sequence is TGTGCCAGCAGCGCCCATCCGAGGCTAGCGGTCTCCTACAATGAGCAGTTCTTC.